This T cell receptor beta chain emerged from a study of shared clonotypes between healthy human individuals. Per germline, CDR1 SGHTA and CDR2 FQGNSA. V was clipped by 3 bases and J by 6 bases; unmatched bases: 8. The CDR3 runs 15 residues. The method was immunoSEQ multiplex PCR; TCRdb's version includes in-frame clones alone and lacks a portion of them. The sample includes millions of clones, approximately 95% seen only once; the top ten take about 0.39%. It was into CD45RA+ naive and CD45RA-negative memory subsets that the CD4+ cells were split. The sample consisted of naive CD4+ T cells from PBMCs. Subset described: CD45RA+ positively selected. The receptor was derived from a young man in good health. Some clones in this sample may be carry-over from other donors' samples. The chain carries TRBV7-2 and TRBJ1-5, with 7 nucleotides matching TRBD1. CDR3 in DNA: TGTGCCAGCAGCTTGAACAGGGGCCGGGCTCAGCCCCAGCATTTT. Encoded protein: CASSLNRGRAQPQHF.